Sequencing of this TCR beta chain was carried out in a study of T cells in Graves' hyperthyroidism and ophthalmopathy. Germline CDR1 reads SNHLY; CDR2 reads FYNNEI. V lost 6 bases and J lost 7, with 12 bases in between. CDR3 length: 13 amino acids. For this clonotype: Its antigen is not identified.

Exclusion of a patient resulted from uncontrolled infection, other autoimmune disease, pregnancy or lactation. On the basis of clinical symptoms, serum thyroxine and TRAb, thyroid ultrasound and orbital computed tomography, diagnoses were made. The study's findings and limits: Clonotypes that were expanded in thyroid above 0.001 mostly appeared in blood too. Ophthalmopathy prediction by the model preceded onset by a median about 6.3 months.

TCR beta CDR3 regions were amplified from RNA. HTBI primers drove first-round RT-PCR of the TCR CDR3. MiXCR, run by TCRdb on the multiplex PCR reads, gives a single entry per CDR3 protein. The repertoire holds hundreds of thousands of distinct CDR3 sequences, with 15% to 20% as singletons. The chain couples TRBV2 to TRBJ1-4; D is unresolved. The TCR originated in a woman aged 45 to 65 with Graves' hyperthyroidism that later progressed to Graves' ophthalmopathy. The source material was blood. The CDR3 spells CASRDANSEKLFF. DNA for the CDR3: TGTGCCAGCAGGGACGCTAATAGTGAAAAACTGTTTTTT.